This TCR beta chain was captured in a study of beta chain features in type 1 diabetes. Since all of the isolated RNA was reverse transcribed, expressed TCRB transcripts were what got sequenced. Method: immunoSEQ multiplex PCR; TCRdb's copy keeps in-frame clones and lacks some. The repertoire holds around 500,000 clones, approximately 31% seen once, with around 0.065% in the top ten. The CDR3 is 14 amino acids. V lost 3 bases and J lost 3; bases outside the gene matches: 1. Germline lookup yields CDR1 KGHSH and CDR2 LQKENI. Sequenced input: naive CD4+ T cells from blood. This receptor was identified in a man aged 18 to 30 in good health. The rearrangement uses TRBV18 and TRBJ2-1; 8 bases are a match to TRBD1. As DNA, the CDR3 is TGTGCCAGCTCACCCGACAGGGGCTACAATGAGCAGTTCTTC. It encodes CASSPDRGYNEQFF.